This entry is about one T cell receptor (beta chain). Its binding antigen is unknown. No base quality information exists; no much larger clone differs at one position. The cysteine opens and the phenylalanine closes a CDR3 of 15 amino acids. Only the CDR3 DNA stays, 45 bases, in frame from base 1. Compared with germline, V lacks 5 bases and J lacks 4 bases; bases without a gene match: 8. CDR1 and CDR2 are read off the germline V gene as MNHEY and SVGAGI. This record belongs to a study of blood T cell repertoires in COVID-19 (dated by TCRdb to 2018 to 2020). With respect to the entire study: Samples covering the acute and convalescent phases of COVID-19 were provided by collaborators in the United States, Italy and Spain. A freely available public database, intended as a resource for researchers studying the immune response to SARS-CoV-2, is where the repertoires were released. The samples were drawn from the first 160 participants of the ongoing ImmuneRACE study and from 950 to 1,500 subjects provided by 6 global collaborators. Nearly every sample came with metadata listing a de-identified subject ID, COVID-19 status, age in years and sex. The dataset comprised deeply sampled blood TCRbeta repertoires from subjects exposed to, actively infected with, or recovered from COVID-19. HLA class I and class II types, where available, came from metadata supplied by the sample provider rather than from assay-based typing. The prospective study material was composed of cDNA or gDNA derived from T cells, B-cell-depleted T cells, or PBMCs.

The immunoSEQ Assay, a bias-controlled multiplex PCR, was used to amplify TCRbeta CDR3 regions from genomic DNA. The published analysis was carried out like this. Within the assay, amplification of reference gene primers was used to estimate how many nucleated cells each sample contained. To quantify the absolute abundance of each unique TCRbeta CDR3 rearrangement, sequence reads were collapsed and filtered. For each sample, productive Simpson clonality was calculated as the square root of Simpson's diversity index across productive rearrangements. TCRdb holds this immuneACCESS table with in-frame rearrangements only. Some clones are missing; in checked studies, unresolved V genes explain under half, and the rest has no known cause. For V, J and clone size, that table is used; D and trimming come from the DNA. The sample table lists about 100,000 clones, approximately 91% of them with a count of one. In total, the top ten clones hold over 0.95% of the sample.

What the study reported, not specific to this receptor: How much clinical and demographic metadata was included differed by source and by participant, and the metadata was provided uncurated.

The collaborating institutions used their own protocols to collect whole blood in K2EDTA tubes. For TCRbeta analysis, collaborators shipped samples as frozen whole blood, isolated PBMCs, or DNA extracted from either of those sample types. Rearrangement joined TRBV6-5 to TRBJ2-1; 7 bases in between match TRBD1. The sequenced sample was peripheral blood. The clonotype originates from a man aged 60 to 75 with acute or convalescent COVID-19. CDR3 protein: CASSPPGQIYNEQFF. The sequenced DNA is TGTGCCAGCAGTCCACCGGGACAGATATACAATGAGCAGTTCTTC.